A single T cell receptor beta chain is shown here with its context. The antigen is unknown. Healthy Caucasians supplied all donations. TCRdb re-derived calls from the 5' RACE reads in MiXCR, one entry per CDR3 protein. The table has about 1.7 million distinct CDR3 sequences, less than 35% seen once. The sample originates from a study of identical twins. The study, taken as a whole, reports: Twin-shared out-of-frame alpha sequences were enriched for low generation probability. Beta out-of-frame sequences showed weaker excess sharing between twins.

This CDR3 has 11 residues. The germline V gene has CDR1 LNHDA and CDR2 SQIVND (reference sequence). V shed 3 bases and J shed 8 bases, with 4 bases lying between them. Sequenced: cord blood. The origin of this receptor is a newborn girl in good health. The rearrangement joins TRBV19 to TRBJ2-2; the D is unclear. CDR3 protein: CASSMSGELFF. The CDR3 DNA sequence: TGTGCCAGTAGTATGTCTGGGGAGCTGTTTTTT.